This T cell receptor beta chain was found in a study of blood T cell repertoires in COVID-19. The wider study: Sample material is recorded as cDNA or gDNA derived from T cells, B-cell-depleted T cells, or PBMCs.

Methods used by the authors: Reference gene primer amplification in the assay estimated nucleated cell counts. Libraries were prepared by immunoSEQ multiplex PCR; TCRdb keeps only in-frame clonotypes and omits some of them. The D gene and trimming were derived from the DNA, and the V and J assignments and clone size from that table. Seen here are 100,000 to 150,000 clones, roughly 80% observed once, and the top ten hold approximately 2%. CDR1 and CDR2 from the germline V gene are SQVTM and ANQGSEA. V lost 7 bases and J lost 1, with 10 bases in between. The CDR3 consists of 12 residues. The clonotype comes from a man between 65 and 85 years old with acute or convalescent COVID-19. The chain couples TRBV29-1 to TRBJ2-5; D might be TRBD2 (6 bases). The sequenced sample consisted of peripheral blood. CDR3 loop: CSASSVQETQYF. DNA for the CDR3: TGCAGCGCCTCTAGCGTCCAAGAGACCCAGTACTTC.